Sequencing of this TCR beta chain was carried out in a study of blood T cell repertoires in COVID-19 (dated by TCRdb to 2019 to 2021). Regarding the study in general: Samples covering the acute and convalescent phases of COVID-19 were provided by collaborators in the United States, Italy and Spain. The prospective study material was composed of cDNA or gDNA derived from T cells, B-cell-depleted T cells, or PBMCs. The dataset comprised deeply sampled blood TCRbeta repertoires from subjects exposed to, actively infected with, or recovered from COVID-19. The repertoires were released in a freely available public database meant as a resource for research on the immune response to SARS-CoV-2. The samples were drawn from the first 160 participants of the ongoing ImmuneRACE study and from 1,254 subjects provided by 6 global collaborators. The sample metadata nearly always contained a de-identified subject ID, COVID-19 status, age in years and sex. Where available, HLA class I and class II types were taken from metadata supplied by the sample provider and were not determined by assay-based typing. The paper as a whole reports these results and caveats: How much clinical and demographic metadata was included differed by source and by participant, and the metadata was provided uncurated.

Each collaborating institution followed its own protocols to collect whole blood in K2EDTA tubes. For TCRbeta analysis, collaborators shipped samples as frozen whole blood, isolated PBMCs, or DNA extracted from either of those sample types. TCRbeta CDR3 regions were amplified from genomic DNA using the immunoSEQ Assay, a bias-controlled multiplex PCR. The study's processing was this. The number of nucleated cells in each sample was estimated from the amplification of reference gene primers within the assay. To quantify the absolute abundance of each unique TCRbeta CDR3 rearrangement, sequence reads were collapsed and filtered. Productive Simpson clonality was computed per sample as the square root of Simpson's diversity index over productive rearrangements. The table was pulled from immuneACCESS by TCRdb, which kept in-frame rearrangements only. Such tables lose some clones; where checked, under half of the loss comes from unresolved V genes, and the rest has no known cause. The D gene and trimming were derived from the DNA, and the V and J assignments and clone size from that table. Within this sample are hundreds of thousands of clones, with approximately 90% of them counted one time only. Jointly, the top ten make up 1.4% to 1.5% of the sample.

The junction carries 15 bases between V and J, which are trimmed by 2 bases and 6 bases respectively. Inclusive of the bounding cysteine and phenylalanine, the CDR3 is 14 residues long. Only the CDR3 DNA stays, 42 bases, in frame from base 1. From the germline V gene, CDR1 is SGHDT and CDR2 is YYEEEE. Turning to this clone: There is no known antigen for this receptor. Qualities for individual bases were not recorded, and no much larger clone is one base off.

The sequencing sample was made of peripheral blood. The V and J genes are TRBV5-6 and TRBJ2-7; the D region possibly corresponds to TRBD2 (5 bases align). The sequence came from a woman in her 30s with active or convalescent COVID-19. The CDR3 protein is CASSLATSSGEQYF. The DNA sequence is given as TGTGCCAGCAGCTTAGCAACTAGTTCCGGCGAGCAGTACTTC. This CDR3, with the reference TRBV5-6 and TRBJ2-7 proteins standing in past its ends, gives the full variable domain DAGVTQSPTHLIKTRGQQVTLRCSPKSGHDTVSWYQQALGQGPQFIFQYYEEEERQRGNFPDRFSGHQFPNYSSELNVNALLLGDSALYLCASSLATSSGEQYFGPGTRLTVT.